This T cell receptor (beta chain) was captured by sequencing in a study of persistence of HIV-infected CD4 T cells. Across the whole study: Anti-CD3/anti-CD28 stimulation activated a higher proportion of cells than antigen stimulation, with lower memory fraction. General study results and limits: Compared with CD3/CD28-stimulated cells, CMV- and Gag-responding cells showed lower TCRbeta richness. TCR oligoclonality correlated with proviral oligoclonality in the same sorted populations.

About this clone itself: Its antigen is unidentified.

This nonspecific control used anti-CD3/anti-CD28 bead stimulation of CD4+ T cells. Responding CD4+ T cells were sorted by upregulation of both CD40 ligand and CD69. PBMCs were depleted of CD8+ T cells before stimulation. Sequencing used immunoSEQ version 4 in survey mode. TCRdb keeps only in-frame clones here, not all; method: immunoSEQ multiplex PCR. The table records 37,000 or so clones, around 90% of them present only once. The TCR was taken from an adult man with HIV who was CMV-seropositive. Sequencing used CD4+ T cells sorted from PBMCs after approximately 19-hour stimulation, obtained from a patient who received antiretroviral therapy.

The CDR3 spells CASSTDGTGTEAFF. CDR3 in DNA: TGCGCCAGCAGCACGGACGGAACTGGGACTGAAGCTTTCTTT. The V gene is TRBV5-1, the J gene TRBJ1-1; D is undetermined. This CDR3 region has 14 residues. V gave up 4 bases and J gave up 5 bases, with 15 bases separating them. The germline V gene encodes CDR1 SGHRS and CDR2 YFSETQ. The full variable domain, with the rest looked up from reference TRBV5-1 and TRBJ1-1, is KAGVTQTPRYLIKTRGQQVTLSCSPISGHRSVSWYQQTPGQGLQFLFEYFSETQRNKGNFPGRFSGRQFSNSRSEMNVSTLELGDSALYLCASSTDGTGTEAFFGQGTRLTVV.